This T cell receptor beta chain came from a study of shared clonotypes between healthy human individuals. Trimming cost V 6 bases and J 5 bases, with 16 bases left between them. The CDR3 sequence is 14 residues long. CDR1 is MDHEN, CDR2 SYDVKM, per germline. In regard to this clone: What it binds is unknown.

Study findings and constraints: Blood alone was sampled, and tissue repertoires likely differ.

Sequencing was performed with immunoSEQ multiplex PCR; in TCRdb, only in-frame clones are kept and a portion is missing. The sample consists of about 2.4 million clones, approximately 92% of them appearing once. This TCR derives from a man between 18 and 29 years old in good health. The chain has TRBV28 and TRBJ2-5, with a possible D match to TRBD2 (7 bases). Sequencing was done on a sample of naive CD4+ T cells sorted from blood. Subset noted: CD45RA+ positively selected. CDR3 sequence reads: CASRRGGGRETQYF. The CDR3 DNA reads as TGTGCCAGCAGGCGAGGGGGGGGTAGGGAGACCCAGTACTTC.